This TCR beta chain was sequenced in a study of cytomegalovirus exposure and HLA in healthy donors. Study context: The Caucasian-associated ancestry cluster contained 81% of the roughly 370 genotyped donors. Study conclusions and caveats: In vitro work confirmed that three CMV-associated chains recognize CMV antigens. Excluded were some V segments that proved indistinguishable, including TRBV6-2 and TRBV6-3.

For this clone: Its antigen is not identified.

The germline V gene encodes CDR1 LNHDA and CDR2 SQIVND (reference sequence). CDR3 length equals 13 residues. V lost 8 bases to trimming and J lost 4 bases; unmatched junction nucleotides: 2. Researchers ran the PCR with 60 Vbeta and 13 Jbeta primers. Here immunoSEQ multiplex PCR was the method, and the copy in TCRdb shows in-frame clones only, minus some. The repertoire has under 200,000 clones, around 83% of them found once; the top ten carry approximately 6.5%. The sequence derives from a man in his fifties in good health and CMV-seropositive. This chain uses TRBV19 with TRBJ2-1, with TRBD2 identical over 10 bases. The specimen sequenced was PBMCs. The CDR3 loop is CASGAGGYNEQFF. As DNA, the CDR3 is TGTGCCAGTGGAGCGGGAGGGTACAATGAGCAGTTCTTC.